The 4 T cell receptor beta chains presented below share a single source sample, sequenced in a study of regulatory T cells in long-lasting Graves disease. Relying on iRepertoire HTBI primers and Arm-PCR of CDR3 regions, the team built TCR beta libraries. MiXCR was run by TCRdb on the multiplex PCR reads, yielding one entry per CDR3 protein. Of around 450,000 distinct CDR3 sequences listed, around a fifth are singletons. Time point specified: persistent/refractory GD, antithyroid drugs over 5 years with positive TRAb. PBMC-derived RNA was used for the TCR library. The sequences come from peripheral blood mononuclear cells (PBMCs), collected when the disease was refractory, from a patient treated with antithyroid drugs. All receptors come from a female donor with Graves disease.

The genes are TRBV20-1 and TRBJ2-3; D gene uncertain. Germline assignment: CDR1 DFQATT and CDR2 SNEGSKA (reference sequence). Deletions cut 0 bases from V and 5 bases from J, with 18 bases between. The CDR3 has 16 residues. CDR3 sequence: CSARDRVLGPLDTQYF. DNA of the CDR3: TGCAGTGCTAGAGATCGGGTCCTCGGCCCCCTAGATACGCAGTATTTT.

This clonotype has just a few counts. The CDR3 bases are TGTGCCAGCAGTTTTTCTGGGAGCACTGAAGCTTTCTTT. It encodes CASSFSGSTEAFF. This rearrangement joins TRBV27 to TRBJ1-1; D is uncertain. With 3 bases removed from V and 4 bases from J, the gap between germline ends came to 9 bases. This CDR3 spans 13 amino acids. Looked up from germline, CDR1 is MNHEY and CDR2 is SMNVEV (reference sequence).

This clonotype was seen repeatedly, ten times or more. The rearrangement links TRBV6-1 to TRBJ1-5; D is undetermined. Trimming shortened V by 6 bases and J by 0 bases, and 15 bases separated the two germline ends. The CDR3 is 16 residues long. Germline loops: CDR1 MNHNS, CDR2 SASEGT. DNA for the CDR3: TGTGCCAGCAGCCTTCGGGGATCCTATAGCAATCAGCCCCAGCATTTT. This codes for CASSLRGSYSNQPQHF.

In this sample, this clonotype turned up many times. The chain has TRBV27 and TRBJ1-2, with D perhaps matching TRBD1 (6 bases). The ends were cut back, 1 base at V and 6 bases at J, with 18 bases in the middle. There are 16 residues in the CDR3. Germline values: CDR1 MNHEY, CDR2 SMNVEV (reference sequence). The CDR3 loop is CASSLWGARDEDGYTF. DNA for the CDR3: TGTGCCAGCAGTTTATGGGGGGCGCGCGATGAGGATGGCTACACCTTC.